One and the same sample provided the 4 T cell receptor beta chains below, sequenced in a study of T cell responses to AZD1222 COVID-19 vaccine. Using immunoSEQ multiplex PCR, the repertoire was profiled, and TCRdb retains in-frame clones only, with some absent. Among some 150,000 clones listed, approximately 93% were seen once. The sequencing used peripheral blood, collected on day 0 of AZD1222 vaccination. The receptors shown here come from an adult in good health.

The V gene is TRBV7-6, the J gene TRBJ2-3; 7 bases match TRBD1. The CDR3 has 19 residues. Germline CDR1 reads SGHVS; CDR2 reads FNYEAQ. Losses at the gene ends were 5 bases for V and 0 bases for J; bases not matched to a gene: 17. The DNA for the CDR3 is TGTGCCAGCAGCCGACAATCCCAGGGACAGCTCTTTAGCACAGATACGCAGTATTTT. This codes for CASSRQSQGQLFSTDTQYF.

V and J are TRBV13 and TRBJ2-7, with D perhaps matching TRBD2 (6 bases). The CDR3 covers 15 residues. Germline V CDR1 and CDR2: PRHDT, FYEKMQ (reference sequence). Trimming cost V 6 bases and J 4 bases, with 19 bases left between them. CDR3 sequence: CASSWNGGPGYEQYF. The CDR3 coding sequence is TGTGCCAGCAGTTGGAATGGAGGGCCGGGGTACGAGCAGTACTTC.

The rearrangement uses TRBV7-2 and TRBJ1-5; maybe TRBD1 (5 bases). The CDR3 sequence is 8 residues long. Germline V CDR1 and CDR2: SGHTA, FQGNSA. V was shortened by 10 bases and J by 15 bases, with 10 bases between the two germline ends. In nucleotides, the CDR3 is TGTGCCATAGCTCAGGGGCATTTT. It specifies CAIAQGHF.

The rearrangement uses TRBV7-9 and TRBJ1-1, with D perhaps matching TRBD1 (5 bases). The germline V gene encodes CDR1 SEHNR and CDR2 FQNEAQ (reference sequence). V was pared by 5 bases and J by 8 bases, with 15 bases between. The CDR3 is made up of 13 amino acids. The CDR3 reads CASSLSDGGEAFF. The DNA for the CDR3 is TGTGCCAGCAGCCTCTCGGACGGGGGGGAAGCTTTCTTT.